What follows are 25 T cell receptor beta chains derived from one specimen sequenced in a study of blood T cell repertoires in COVID-19. Repertoires were generated with immunoSEQ multiplex PCR, while TCRdb's copy carries only in-frame clones and drops some. The sample has 150,000 to 200,000 clones, approximately 88% seen once. Source material: PBMCs or T cells enriched from blood (not recorded which). Receptors were obtained from a woman in her late teens or twenties who had recovered from COVID-19.

This sequence joins TRBV18 and TRBJ1-5, with 12 bases matching TRBD1. The CDR3 covers 19 residues. The J segment lost 2 bases and the V segment lost 4 bases, leaving 12 bases of the junction unmatched. Germline CDR1 reads KGHSH; CDR2 reads LQKENI. This chain's CDR3 is CASSRIPPGTGGGNQPQHF. CDR3 in DNA: TGTGCCAGCTCACGAATACCACCCGGGACAGGGGGCGGCAATCAGCCCCAGCATTTT.

The chain uses TRBV28 and TRBJ1-2; no firm D call. The CDR3 is 12 residues long. Germline V gene data show CDR1 as MDHEN and CDR2 as SYDVKM. The V end lost 6 bases, the J end lost 6 bases, and 11 bases lay between the germline ends. CDR3 loop: CASSILGDGYTF. The CDR3 nucleotides read TGTGCCAGCAGCATATTGGGAGATGGCTACACCTTC.

V and J are TRBV2 and TRBJ2-1; 7 bases line up with TRBD1. The ends lost 7 bases at V and 5 bases at J; junction bases unmatched: 17. The CDR3 runs 17 residues. Germline loops: CDR1 SNHLY, CDR2 FYNNEI. Here the CDR3 DNA reads TGTGCCAGCACCTCACCCCAACCGGGACAGCGAAACAATGAGCAGTTCTTC. It is translated as CASTSPQPGQRNNEQFF.

This rearrangement joins TRBV7-9 to TRBJ1-1, with D hard to call. Trimming stripped 8 bases from V and 0 bases from J, with 13 bases between. There are 14 residues in the CDR3. Germline V gives CDR1 SEHNR, CDR2 FQNEAQ (reference sequence). CDR3 region: CASRSRSMNTEAFF. In DNA, the CDR3 is TGTGCCAGCCGAAGTAGATCGATGAACACTGAAGCTTTCTTT.

This chain links TRBV6-1 with TRBJ1-1; D call uncertain. With 2 bases removed from V and 1 base from J, the gap between germline ends came to 14 bases. This CDR3 comprises 16 residues. CDR1 MNHNS and CDR2 SASEGT come from the germline V gene. The CDR3 loop reads CASSELNPSGNTEAFF. The CDR3 DNA reads as TGTGCCAGCAGTGAATTAAACCCGTCGGGGAACACTGAAGCTTTCTTT.

This chain links TRBV25-1 with TRBJ2-5; 10 bases map to TRBD2. The CDR3 runs to 17 residues. Germline CDR1 reads MGHDK; CDR2 reads SYGVNS. Germline trimming cut 3 bases from V and 0 bases from J; bases unmatched to any gene: 7. CDR3 loop: CASSDRILAGHQETQYF. Written as DNA, the CDR3 is TGTGCCAGCAGTGACCGCATACTAGCGGGGCACCAAGAGACCCAGTACTTC. The whole variable domain, filled in from reference TRBV25-1 and TRBJ2-5, reads EADIYQTPRYLVIGTGKKITLECSQTMGHDKMYWYQQDPGMELHLIHYSYGVNSTEKGDLSSESTVSRIRTEHFPLTLESARPSHTSQYLCASSDRILAGHQETQYFGPGTRLLVL.

The chain is built from TRBV28 and TRBJ2-7; D is perhaps TRBD1 (5 bases). The CDR3 is 15 amino acids. Per germline, CDR1 MDHEN and CDR2 SYDVKM. Trimming pared 3 bases from V and 7 bases from J, leaving 19 bases between. The CDR3 region has the DNA TGTGCCAGCAGTTTCCTCGAAATAGGGGTGGGGGAGCAGTACTTC. The encoded protein is CASSFLEIGVGEQYF.

This CDR3 reads CASSRSGGLFYEQYF. As DNA, the CDR3 is TGCGCCAGCAGCCGAAGCGGGGGGCTCTTCTACGAGCAGTACTTC. The rearrangement links TRBV5-1 to TRBJ2-7; 9 bases map to TRBD2. Trimming took 4 bases from V and 3 from J; bases not matched to a gene: 8. Germline loops: CDR1 SGHRS, CDR2 YFSETQ. The CDR3 has 15 amino acids.

The chain carries TRBV13 and TRBJ2-5, with 9 bases matching TRBD2. The ends lost 5 bases at V and 1 base at J; junction bases unmatched: 11. The CDR3 contains 17 residues. Germline V CDR1 and CDR2: PRHDT, FYEKMQ (reference sequence). CDR3 nucleotide sequence: TGTGCCAGCAGCCCTCCCCCGGGGACTAGCATCCAAGAGACCCAGTACTTC. It translates to CASSPPPGTSIQETQYF.

J is TRBJ2-7 and V is TRBV27; TRBD2 matches at 14 bases. The CDR3 has 18 residues. V trimming: 5 bases; J trimming: 6 bases; junction bases outside the gene matches: 15. Germline V gene lookup returns CDR1 MNHEY and CDR2 SMNVEV (reference sequence). For the CDR3, the DNA is TGTGCCAGCAGTCACCCGGGACTAGCGGGGGAAAACGGCGGCGAGCAGTACTTC. Its protein is CASSHPGLAGENGGEQYF.

The chain joins TRBV5-1 to TRBJ2-1, with 11 bases matching TRBD2. The CDR3 length is 15 residues. Germline V lookup: CDR1 SGHRS, CDR2 YFSETQ. Unmatched junction bases numbered 6, after V lost 4 bases and J lost 6 bases. The CDR3 sequence is CASSPGTSGPNEQFF. DNA for the CDR3: TGCGCCAGCAGCCCCGGGACTAGCGGCCCCAATGAGCAGTTCTTC.

CDR3: CKVGGFGEQYF. For the CDR3, the DNA is TGCAAGGTGGGGGGTTTTGGCGAGCAGTACTTC. V is TRBV20-1 and J is TRBJ2-7; tentatively, D is TRBD2 (6 bases). The germline V gene has CDR1 DFQATT and CDR2 SNEGSKA (reference sequence). The CDR3 sequence is 11 residues long.

The chain employs TRBV5-1 and TRBJ1-1; weak D call: TRBD1 (5 bases). From germline, CDR1 is SGHRS and CDR2 YFSETQ. The CDR3 runs 16 residues. V was trimmed by 0 bases and J by 4 bases, leaving 16 bases between them. In DNA, the CDR3 is TGCGCCAGCAGCTTGGCTTCCGGGACTACGGGCACTGAAGCTTTCTTT. The encoded protein is CASSLASGTTGTEAFF.

The V and J genes are TRBV29-1 and TRBJ1-2; D call uncertain. With 2 bases removed from V and 5 bases from J, the gap between germline ends came to 12 bases. This CDR3 is built from 13 residues. CDR1 is SQVTM, CDR2 ANQGSEA, per germline. The CDR3 bases are TGCAGCGTTGAACCTGTGCAGGAATATGGCTACACCTTC. Its protein is CSVEPVQEYGYTF.

This sequence joins TRBV14 and TRBJ1-3, with 7 bases aligning to TRBD1. CDR1 and CDR2 (germline): SGHDN, FVKESK. The length of the CDR3 is 14 residues. With 4 bases clipped from V and 8 bases from J, the junction kept 8 bases outside the gene matches. Written as DNA, the CDR3 is TGTGCCAGCAGCCGCGGGACAGTGGGGTACACCATATATTTT. Encoded protein: CASSRGTVGYTIYF.

V gene TRBV7-8 combines with J gene TRBJ2-2; D may be TRBD1 (7 bases). The CDR3 covers 15 residues. Germline V gene sequence: CDR1 SGHVS, CDR2 FQNEAQ. Trimming took off 4 bases at V and 7 bases at J, with 16 bases between the two ends. CDR3 nucleotides: TGTGCCAGCAGCTCCGTCAGGGGGGCCCGCGGGGAGCTGTTTTTT. Translating gives CASSSVRGARGELFF.

The chain carries TRBV20-1 and TRBJ2-3; D might be TRBD2 (6 bases). Germline loops: CDR1 DFQATT, CDR2 SNEGSKA (reference sequence). Trimming shortened V by 3 bases and J by 0 bases, and 16 bases separated the two germline ends. CDR3 length equals 16 residues. CDR3 coding DNA: TGCAGTGCTAGTGTCTTCGGCGGGACCAGCACAGATACGCAGTATTTT. Translating it yields CSASVFGGTSTDTQYF.

The chain recombines TRBV28 with TRBJ1-2; no reliable D call. The CDR3 totals 15 residues. CDR1 and CDR2 (germline): MDHEN, SYDVKM. V gave up 2 bases and J gave up 2 bases, with 12 bases separating them. The CDR3 nucleotides are TGTGCCAGCAGTTTACCCCAGGAGGCCAACTATGGCTACACCTTC. It specifies CASSLPQEANYGYTF.

CDR3 protein: CASSGTGSYGYTF. The DNA for the CDR3 is TGTGCCAGCAGCGGCACCGGGAGCTATGGCTACACCTTC. The chain joins TRBV3-1 (or the pseudogene TRBV3-2) to TRBJ1-2; D not certain. The V gene's germline CDR1 is LGHDT and CDR2 YNNKEL (reference sequence). The CDR3 totals 13 residues. Trimming shortened V by 5 bases and J by 4 bases, and 11 bases separated the two germline ends.

V is TRBV28 and J is TRBJ1-5; 7 nucleotides match TRBD1. The J segment lost 7 bases and the V segment lost 5 bases, leaving 8 bases of the junction unmatched. Germline CDR1 reads MDHEN; CDR2 reads SYDVKM. CDR3 length: 14 amino acids. The CDR3 bases are TGTGCCAGCAGTCCCACAGGGGATTGGCAGCCCCAGCATTTT. Its protein is CASSPTGDWQPQHF.

The rearrangement joins TRBV5-1 to TRBJ2-7; 7 bases align to TRBD2. Germline-derived CDR1 and CDR2 are SGHRS and YFSETQ. V shed 3 bases, J shed 4 bases, and the junction held 7 bases outside the gene matches. The CDR3 runs 14 residues. CDR3 loop: CASSSGGDLYEQYF. The CDR3 region has the DNA TGCGCCAGCAGCTCGGGGGGAGATTTGTACGAGCAGTACTTC.

In nucleotides, the CDR3 is TGTGCCAGCAGTTACCTAGCGGGGGCTACAGATACGCAGTATTTT. Translated, it gives CASSYLAGATDTQYF. V usage is TRBV6-5 and J usage is TRBJ2-3; 10 bases agree with TRBD2. After removal of 2 bases from V and 3 bases from J, the junction contained 2 bases not matched to a gene. Germline CDR1 MNHEY, CDR2 SVGAGI. There are 15 residues in the CDR3.

V is TRBV5-1 and J is TRBJ1-6; D call uncertain. V was trimmed by 0 bases and J by 9 bases, leaving 7 bases between them. In germline, CDR1 is SGHRS, CDR2 YFSETQ. The CDR3 spans 13 residues. CDR3 sequence (DNA): TGCGCCAGCAGCTTGGAAAGAGGTTCACCCCTCCACTTT. Translating gives CASSLERGSPLHF.

The V and J genes are TRBV19 and TRBJ1-1; the match to TRBD1 covers 7 bases. Germline CDR1 and CDR2: LNHDA and SQIVND (reference sequence). The CDR3 has 13 residues. V shed 9 bases, J shed 6 bases, and the junction held 10 bases outside the gene matches. As DNA, the CDR3 is TGTGCCAGCACCGAACAGGGGACTTCTGAAGCTTTCTTT. Translating gives CASTEQGTSEAFF.

The rearrangement uses TRBV5-1 and TRBJ2-5; D may be TRBD2 (6 bases). The germline gives CDR1 SGHRS, CDR2 YFSETQ. Trimming left V 0 bases short and J 0 bases short, with 12 bases between. The CDR3 consists of 16 residues. The CDR3 DNA reads as TGCGCCAGCAGCTTGGCTGGGGGGAGGTACCAAGAGACCCAGTACTTC. This gives the protein CASSLAGGRYQETQYF.